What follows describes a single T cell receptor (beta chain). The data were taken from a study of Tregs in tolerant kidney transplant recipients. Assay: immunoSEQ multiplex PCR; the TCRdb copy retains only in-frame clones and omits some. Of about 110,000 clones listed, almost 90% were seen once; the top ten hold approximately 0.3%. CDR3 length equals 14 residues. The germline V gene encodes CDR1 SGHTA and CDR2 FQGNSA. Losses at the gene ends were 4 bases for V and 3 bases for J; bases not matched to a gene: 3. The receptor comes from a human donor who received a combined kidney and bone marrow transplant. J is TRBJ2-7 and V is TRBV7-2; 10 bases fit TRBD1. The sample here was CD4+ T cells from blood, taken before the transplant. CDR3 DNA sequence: TGTGCCAGCAGCTGGGACAGGGGCCTCTACGAGCAGTACTTC. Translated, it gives CASSWDRGLYEQYF.